This is a list of T cell receptor beta chains from one sample in a study of blood T cell repertoires in COVID-19. TCRdb's copy holds only in-frame clones and misses some; the assay was immunoSEQ multiplex PCR. The sample has approximately 320,000 clones, roughly 91% seen once. Sequencing was performed on peripheral blood. All receptors come from a woman aged 25 to 39 with COVID-19, enrolled during active disease. CDR3s include the opening cysteine and the closing phenylalanine or tryptophan. A D gene is named only where the DNA matches it firmly.

V,J,D,CDR3
TRBV3-1/TRBV3-2,TRBJ2-2,NA,CASSQMSGSTGELFF
TRBV7-9,TRBJ2-7,TRBD1,CASSLPGGYEQYF
TRBV28,TRBJ1-1,NA,CASSPRYRRDTEAFF
TRBV5-4,TRBJ1-4,NA,CASSLQGYNEKLFF
TRBV18,TRBJ1-2,NA,CASSPDAGPTYGYTF
TRBV5-1,TRBJ2-2,TRBD2,CASSPGAGGPANTGELFF
TRBV6-5,TRBJ2-5,NA,CASSTRTAQGETQYF
TRBV5-1,TRBJ2-7,TRBD1,CASSWDRGPVEQYF
TRBV27,TRBJ2-7,NA,CASSLRAWGPNYEQYF
TRBV16,TRBJ1-4,NA,CASSQSPQTEKLFF
TRBV27,TRBJ2-7,NA,CASTSDSTYEQYF
TRBV5-8,TRBJ2-5,NA,CASSPKGGGSETQYF
TRBV12-3/TRBV12-4,TRBJ2-5,NA,CASSFEGAETQYF
TRBV9,TRBJ2-3,NA,CASSVGSGTHTDTQYF